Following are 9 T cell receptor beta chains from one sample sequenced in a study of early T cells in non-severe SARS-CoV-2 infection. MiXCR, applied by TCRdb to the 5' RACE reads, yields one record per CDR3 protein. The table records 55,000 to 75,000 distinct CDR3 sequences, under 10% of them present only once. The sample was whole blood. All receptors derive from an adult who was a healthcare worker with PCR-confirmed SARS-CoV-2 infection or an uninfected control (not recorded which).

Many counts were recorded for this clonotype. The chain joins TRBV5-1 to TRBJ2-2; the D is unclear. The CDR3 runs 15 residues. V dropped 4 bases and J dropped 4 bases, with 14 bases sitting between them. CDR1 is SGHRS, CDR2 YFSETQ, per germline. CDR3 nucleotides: TGCGCCAGCAGCAGTGCAGCATCCAGCACCGGGGAGCTGTTTTTT. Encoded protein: CASSSAASSTGELFF.

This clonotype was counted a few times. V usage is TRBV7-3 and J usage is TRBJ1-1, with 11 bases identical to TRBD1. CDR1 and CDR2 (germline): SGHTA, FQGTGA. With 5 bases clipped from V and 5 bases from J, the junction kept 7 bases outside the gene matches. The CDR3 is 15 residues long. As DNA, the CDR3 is TGTGCCAGCAGCCTTTCCGGGACAGGGGGGACTGAAGCTTTCTTT. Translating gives CASSLSGTGGTEAFF.

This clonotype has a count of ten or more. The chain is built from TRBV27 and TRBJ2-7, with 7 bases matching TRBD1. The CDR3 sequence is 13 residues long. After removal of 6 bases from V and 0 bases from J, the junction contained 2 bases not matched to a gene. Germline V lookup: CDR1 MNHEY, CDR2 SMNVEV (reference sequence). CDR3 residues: CASRGTDSYEQYF. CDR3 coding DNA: TGTGCCAGCAGAGGGACAGACTCCTACGAGCAGTACTTC.

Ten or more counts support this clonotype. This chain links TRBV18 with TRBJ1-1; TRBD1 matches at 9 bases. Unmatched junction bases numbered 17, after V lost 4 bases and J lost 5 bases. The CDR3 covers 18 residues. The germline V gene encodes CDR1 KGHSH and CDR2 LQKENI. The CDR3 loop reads CASSHDGAQTGGRTEAFF. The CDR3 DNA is TGTGCCAGCTCACACGACGGAGCCCAGACAGGGGGTAGGACTGAAGCTTTCTTT.

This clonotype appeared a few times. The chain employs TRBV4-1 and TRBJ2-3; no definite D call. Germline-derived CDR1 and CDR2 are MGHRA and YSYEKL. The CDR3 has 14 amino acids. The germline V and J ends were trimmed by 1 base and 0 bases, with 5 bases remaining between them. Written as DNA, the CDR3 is TGCGCCAGCAGCCAAGGGGTCAGCACAGATACGCAGTATTTT. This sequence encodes CASSQGVSTDTQYF.

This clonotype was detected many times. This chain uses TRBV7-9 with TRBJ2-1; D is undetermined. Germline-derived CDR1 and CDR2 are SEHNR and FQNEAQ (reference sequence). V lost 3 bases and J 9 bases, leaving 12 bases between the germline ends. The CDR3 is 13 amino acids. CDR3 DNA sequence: TGTGCCAGCAGCTTTCCTGGTAGCCGTGAGCAGTTCTTC. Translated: CASSFPGSREQFF.

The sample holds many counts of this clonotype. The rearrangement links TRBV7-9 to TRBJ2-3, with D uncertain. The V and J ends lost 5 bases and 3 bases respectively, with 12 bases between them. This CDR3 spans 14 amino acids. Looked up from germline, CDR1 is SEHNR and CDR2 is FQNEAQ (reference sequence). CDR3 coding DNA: TGTGCCAGCAGCCCCCGTGGGCTGACAGATACGCAGTATTTT. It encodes CASSPRGLTDTQYF.

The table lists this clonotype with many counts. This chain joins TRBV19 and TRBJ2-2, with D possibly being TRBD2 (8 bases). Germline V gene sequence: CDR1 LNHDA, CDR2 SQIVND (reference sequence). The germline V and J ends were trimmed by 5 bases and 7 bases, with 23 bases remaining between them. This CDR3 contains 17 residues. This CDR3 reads CASSPRGSGRPIGELFF. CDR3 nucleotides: TGTGCCAGTAGTCCCAGGGGGAGCGGGAGACCCATCGGGGAGCTGTTTTTT.

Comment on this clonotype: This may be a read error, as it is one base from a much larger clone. The CDR3 spells CVSTTRGTDTQYF. The CDR3 coding sequence is TGTGTCAGCACAACAAGGGGCACAGATACGCAGTATTTT. This rearrangement joins TRBV2 to TRBJ2-3; no firm D call. Germline lookup yields CDR1 SNHLY and CDR2 FYNNEI. This CDR3 is built from 13 residues.